This T cell receptor (beta chain) appears in the sequencing data of a study of blood T cell repertoires in COVID-19 (dated by TCRdb to the early 2020s). In terms of the full investigation: Collaborator samples came from the United States, Italy and Spain and covered acute and convalescent phases of COVID-19. Where available, HLA class I and class II types were taken from metadata supplied by the sample provider and were not determined by assay-based typing. The repertoires were released in a freely available public database intended as a resource for research on the immune response to SARS-CoV-2. Deeply sampled blood TCRbeta repertoires from subjects exposed to, actively infected with, or recovered from COVID-19 were included in the dataset. The material from the prospective study consisted of cDNA or gDNA derived from T cells, B-cell-depleted T cells, or PBMCs. Sample metadata almost always included a de-identified subject ID, COVID-19 status, age in years and sex. Samples were obtained from the ongoing ImmuneRACE study (first 160 participants) and from over 1,000 subjects provided by 6 global collaborators.

Collaborating institutions collected whole blood in K2EDTA tubes following their own protocols. For TCRbeta analysis, collaborator samples were shipped as frozen whole blood, as isolated PBMCs, or as DNA extracted from either sample type. Overall study results and their limits: The amount of clinical and demographic metadata varied by source and participant and was provided uncurated.

The immunoSEQ Assay, a bias-controlled multiplex PCR, was used to amplify TCRbeta CDR3 regions from genomic DNA. The study's processing was this. Nucleated cell counts per sample were estimated from amplification of reference gene primers within the assay. To quantify the absolute abundance of each unique TCRbeta CDR3 rearrangement, sequence reads were collapsed and filtered. For each sample, productive Simpson clonality was calculated as the square root of Simpson's diversity index across productive rearrangements. The source is immuneACCESS, and TCRdb retained only in-frame sequences with V and J called. Part of the clones is not carried over; for the studies checked, unresolved V genes explain less than half of this, and the remainder is unexplained. V and J calls and clone size are given by that table; D and trimming were obtained from the DNA. The sample includes 90,000 to 150,000 clones, with about 85% observed a single time. Together, the top ten hold under 13% of the sample.

Looking up the germline V gene yields CDR1 LGHNT and CDR2 FRNRAP. V drops 1 base and J drops 5 bases, leaving 18 bases in between. The CDR3 starts with the cysteine, ends with the phenylalanine, and has 16 residues. The retained sequence is limited to the CDR3, 48 bases, with the frame set at the first base. As regards this clone: It lacks a known antigen. There are no base qualities to consult, and no much larger clone falls within one base.

The chain employs TRBV12-5 and TRBJ2-7; the best D guess is TRBD2, with 6 bases matching. The TCR originated in a man at least 80 years old with acute or convalescent COVID-19. The sequencing input was peripheral blood. Read as DNA, the sequence is TGTGCTAGTGGTTTGGGCTCCGGGACTCTTAAGGACGAGCAGTACTTC. It translates to CASGLGSGTLKDEQYF.